Presented here are 10 T cell receptor beta chains from one specimen sequenced in a study of control samples from healthy donors and cancer patients. TCRdb's copy holds only in-frame clones and misses some; the assay was immunoSEQ multiplex PCR. The sample contains around 76,000 clones, less than 95% of which appear only once. Material for sequencing was blood. Receptor source: a woman in her thirties or forties in good health.

The chain combines TRBV5-1 with TRBJ2-1, with 10 positions matching TRBD1. The V gene end was trimmed by 4 bases and the J gene end by 8 bases; junction bases not matched to a gene: 9. The CDR3 runs 15 residues. Germline V lookup: CDR1 SGHRS, CDR2 YFSETQ. CDR3 amino acids: CASSAGGQGFHEQFF. The CDR3 nucleotides are TGCGCCAGCAGCGCGGGGGGACAGGGGTTCCATGAGCAGTTCTTC.

This chain joins TRBV19 and TRBJ1-5, with a weak D call TRBD1 (5 bases). Germline-derived CDR1 and CDR2 are LNHDA and SQIVND (reference sequence). The CDR3 runs to 16 residues. Trimming pared 5 bases from V and 0 bases from J, leaving 14 bases between. CDR3 residues: CASSWSGTYSNQPQHF. DNA of the CDR3: TGTGCCAGTAGTTGGTCAGGGACCTATAGCAATCAGCCCCAGCATTTT.

On this clone: Germline is not matched at one junction end, which may reflect a read error. The chain uses TRBV6-5 and TRBJ2-7; 8 bases match TRBD1. This CDR3 is built from 15 residues. The germline V gene has CDR1 MNHEY and CDR2 SVGAGI. In DNA, the CDR3 is TGTGCCAGCAGTTACTCGGGGCAGGGGGCTTACGAGCAGCACTTC. As protein: CASSYSGQGAYEQHF.

V gene TRBV5-4 combines with J gene TRBJ1-2; 8 positions agree with TRBD1. V lost 4 bases, J lost 3 bases, and 11 bases stayed unmatched. The CDR3 sequence is 16 residues long. The germline gives CDR1 SGHNT, CDR2 YYREEE (reference sequence). The CDR3 DNA is TGTGCCAGCAGCCACAATCAGGGGGCTCGCGACTATGGCTACACCTTC. Residues: CASSHNQGARDYGYTF.

This chain links TRBV4-1 with TRBJ2-1; 10 bases are shared with TRBD2. With V trimmed by 0 bases and J by 6 bases, 5 bases remained unmatched. The CDR3 loop spans 16 amino acids. Germline V CDR1 and CDR2: MGHRA, YSYEKL. The CDR3 sequence: CASSQELAGGFNEQFF. CDR3 DNA: TGCGCCAGCAGCCAAGAGTTAGCGGGGGGTTTCAATGAGCAGTTCTTC.

This chain joins TRBV7-8 and TRBJ2-1; D remains unclear. Germline CDR1 is SGHVS and CDR2 is FQNEAQ. V was trimmed by 5 bases and J by 0 bases, leaving 14 bases between them. This CDR3 has 16 residues. For the CDR3, the DNA is TGTGCCAGCAGCCCCCAGTTGGAGAGCTCCTACAATGAGCAGTTCTTC. Encoded protein: CASSPQLESSYNEQFF.

V and J are TRBV12-5 and TRBJ2-3, with TRBD2 matching over 8 bases. This CDR3 region has 17 residues. Germline V gives CDR1 LGHNT, CDR2 FRNRAP. J lost 3 bases, V lost 3 bases, and 11 bases had no gene match. DNA of the CDR3: TGTGCTAGTGGTTTCGCAGGGTCAAGCGGGAGAACAGATACGCAGTATTTT. It is translated as CASGFAGSSGRTDTQYF.

A single count supports this clone. The V and J genes are TRBV6-5 and TRBJ1-6, with D maybe TRBD1 (6 bases). Deletions cut 2 bases from V and 9 bases from J, with 11 bases between. The CDR3 runs 14 residues. Germline CDR1 is MNHEY and CDR2 is SVGAGI. Here the CDR3 DNA reads TGTGCCAGCAGTTACGAGGGGGGAGGTTCACCCCTCCACTTT. Amino acid sequence: CASSYEGGGSPLHF.

This clone appeared a few times. The gene calls are TRBV6-4 and TRBJ2-3, with D possibly TRBD1 on 5 matching bases. CDR1 and CDR2 from the germline V gene are MRHNA and SNTAGT. This CDR3 is built from 13 residues. V gave up 5 bases and J gave up 3 bases, with 9 bases separating them. CDR3 residues: CASSRGETDTQYF. In DNA form, the CDR3 reads TGTGCCAGCAGTAGGGGCGAGACAGATACGCAGTATTTT.

This clone was recorded only once. The chain recombines TRBV19 with TRBJ2-3; D gene unclear. V was cut by 3 bases and J by 2 bases, with 9 bases left in between. There are 14 residues in the CDR3. The germline V gene has CDR1 LNHDA and CDR2 SQIVND (reference sequence). The CDR3 bases are TGTGCCAGTAGTATCGGAGCGCTCACAGATACGCAGTATTTT. It specifies CASSIGALTDTQYF. Full variable domain (outside the CDR3, taken from reference TRBV19 and TRBJ2-3): DGGITQSPKYLFRKEGQNVTLSCEQNLNHDAMYWYRQDPGQGLRLIYYSQIVNDFQKGDIAEGYSVSREKKESFPLTVTSAQKNPTAFYLCASSIGALTDTQYFGPGTRLTVL.